The present T cell receptor (beta chain) was sequenced within a study of T-cell memory formation after mild COVID-19. TCRdb recomputed calls from the 5' RACE reads with MiXCR, one row per CDR3 protein. The sample contains about 260,000 distinct CDR3 sequences, over 7% of which appear only once. The table lists this clonotype with many counts. The sample consisted of PBMCs or a T cell subset sorted from them (not recorded which). This TCR was sampled from a man between 18 and 35 years old who had mild COVID-19 (a few samples of this study predate the infection). Cell type and time point are not known.

Written as DNA, the CDR3 is TGTGCCATCAGTGAGCACACTAGAGAGACCCAGTACTTC. Translation: CAISEHTRETQYF. J is TRBJ2-5 and V is TRBV10-3; D is possibly TRBD2 (5 bases). The CDR3 is 13 residues long. Between the trimmed V and J ends, which lost 2 bases and 4 bases, there was a span of 8 bases. CDR1 and CDR2 (germline): ENHRY, SYGVKD.